This TCR beta chain appears in the sequencing data of a study of OX40 agonist ivuxolimab in advanced cancers. Overall study results and limits: Averaged across samples, CD8+ T cells carried more expanded clones than CD4+ did. The expanded peripheral T cells' antigen specificity was not determined.

With V trimmed by 5 bases and J by 3 bases, 4 bases remained unmatched. Germline-derived CDR1 and CDR2 are SGHNT and YYREEE (reference sequence). This CDR3 has 13 residues. The repertoire was sequenced with immunoSEQ multiplex PCR; TCRdb's copy has only in-frame clones and lacks some. Of 25,000 to 35,000 clones in the sample, more than 75% are singletons; the top ten hold about a fifth. A word on this clone: Its antigen remains unknown.

This chain links TRBV5-4 with TRBJ1-2, with 7 positions matching TRBD1. The sequence came from an adult with an advanced solid tumor such as melanoma, head and neck, liver or kidney cancer. The source was CD4+ or CD8+ T cells sorted from blood, collected in a trial of the OX40 agonist ivuxolimab. The CDR3 DNA reads TGTGCCAGCAGTAATAGGGGGCACTATGGCTACACCTTC. It yields the protein CASSNRGHYGYTF.